The entry below gives a single T cell receptor beta chain sequence along with its context. CDR1 and CDR2 from the germline V gene are MNHEY and SMNVEV (reference sequence). The CDR3 totals 12 residues. V gave up 4 bases and J gave up 11 bases, with 14 bases separating them. As originally analysed: Reference gene primer amplification yielded estimated nucleated cell counts. Sequencing was performed with immunoSEQ multiplex PCR; in TCRdb, only in-frame clones are kept and a portion is missing. Clonal size and the V and J genes are those of that table, whereas D and trimming came from the DNA. The sample yields roughly 300,000 clones, 80% to 90% seen once. These data belong to a study of blood T cell repertoires in COVID-19. On the study more broadly: Samples came from the United States, Italy and Spain, spanning acute and convalescent COVID-19. T cells, B-cell-depleted T cells, or PBMCs provided the cDNA or gDNA that served as material.

Seattle-derived patients entered the study during active infection and were followed longitudinally. Sequencing input: peripheral blood. The rearrangement links TRBV27 to TRBJ1-1, with D maybe TRBD1 (5 bases). The source is a woman in her twenties or thirties with COVID-19, enrolled during active disease. CDR3 region: CASSSSGTQAFF. The CDR3 DNA sequence: TGTGCCAGCAGTTCGTCAGGGACTCAGGCTTTCTTT.